One and the same sample provided the 27 T cell receptor beta chains below, sequenced in a study of T cells in Graves' hyperthyroidism and ophthalmopathy. TCR beta CDR3 regions were amplified from RNA transcripts. During a first-round RT-PCR of the TCR CDR3, the HTBI primer set was used. TCRdb processed the multiplex PCR reads anew with MiXCR; each CDR3 protein has one entry. The table records over 450,000 distinct CDR3 sequences, roughly 18% of them present only once. Specimen: blood. These receptors all come from a woman between 18 and 30 years old with Graves' ophthalmopathy.

This clonotype was counted at least ten times. The rearrangement links TRBV7-9 to TRBJ2-5, with TRBD2 as a possible D gene (7 bases). V was trimmed by 5 bases and J by 1 base, leaving 20 bases between them. CDR1 and CDR2 (germline): SEHNR, FQNEAQ (reference sequence). This CDR3 has 17 amino acids. Written as DNA, the CDR3 is TGTGCCAGCAGCCCCCCGCGGGGGCGGGACATCCAAGAGACCCAGTACTTC. Translating gives CASSPPRGRDIQETQYF.

This clonotype has ten or more counts. The chain carries TRBV28 and TRBJ1-2; D remains ambiguous. The CDR3 is 12 amino acids. Trimming took off 6 bases at V and 5 bases at J, with 10 bases between the two ends. Germline-derived CDR1 and CDR2 are MDHEN and SYDVKM. The CDR3 DNA reads as TGTGCCAGCAGCCGGACGGTTTATGGCTACACCTTC. It codes for CASSRTVYGYTF.

This clonotype has a handful of counts. The chain recombines TRBV7-2 with TRBJ1-3; D uncertain. With 5 bases removed from V and 0 bases from J, the gap between germline ends came to 14 bases. CDR3 length: 16 amino acids. Germline V CDR1 and CDR2: SGHTA, FQGNSA. CDR3 loop: CASSPTKDHSGNTIYF. DNA of the CDR3: TGTGCCAGCAGCCCTACCAAGGACCACTCTGGAAACACCATATATTTT.

The V call is TRBV6-5, the J call TRBJ1-6; D gene uncertain. The CDR3 runs 13 residues. Germline CDR1 reads MNHEY; CDR2 reads SVGAGI. V was clipped by 3 bases and J by 8 bases, with 8 bases between them. The CDR3 DNA is TGTGCCAGCAGTTATGAAGTCTATTCACCCCTCCACTTT. This translates into CASSYEVYSPLHF.

This clonotype was counted ten times or more. The genes are TRBV18 and TRBJ1-5; 9 nucleotides line up with TRBD1. V was clipped by 5 bases and J by 3 bases; unmatched bases: 2. Germline CDR1 reads KGHSH; CDR2 reads LQKENI. This CDR3 is built from 14 residues. The CDR3 reads CASSRDRDNQPQHF. CDR3 DNA sequence: TGTGCCAGCTCAAGGGACAGGGACAATCAGCCCCAGCATTTT.

This clonotype was counted ten times or more. Here the CDR3 DNA reads TGTGCCAGCAGCTTAGTTCACTACGAGCAGTACTTC. This codes for CASSLVHYEQYF. The chain employs TRBV7-9 and TRBJ2-7, with D hard to call. Germline lookup yields CDR1 SEHNR and CDR2 FQNEAQ (reference sequence). Trimming pared 1 base from V and 3 bases from J, leaving 4 bases between. The CDR3 covers 12 residues.

This clonotype was picked up many times. The CDR3 DNA reads as TGTGCCAGCAGTCCGACTAGCGGGGGGGCGAATGAGCAGTTCTTC. Its protein is CASSPTSGGANEQFF. This chain uses TRBV28 with TRBJ2-1; 14 bases fit TRBD2. Trimming removed 5 bases from V and 7 bases from J; junction bases left unmatched: 4. Germline CDR1 reads MDHEN; CDR2 reads SYDVKM. The CDR3 is 15 amino acids.

A few counts support this clonotype. The chain couples TRBV27 to TRBJ2-1; the D gene could be TRBD1 or TRBD2 (5 bases each). The germline V and J ends were trimmed by 2 bases and 8 bases, with 16 bases remaining between them. This CDR3 region has 15 residues. Germline CDR1 is MNHEY and CDR2 is SMNVEV (reference sequence). As DNA, the CDR3 is TGTGCCAGCAGTTTAATGACCGGGGCCCATTATGAGCAGTTCTTC. Its translation: CASSLMTGAHYEQFF.

Ten or more counts support this clonotype. This rearrangement joins TRBV7-9 to TRBJ2-7, with D possibly TRBD1 on 5 matching bases. CDR3 length: 14 residues. Germline CDR1 SEHNR, CDR2 FQNEAQ (reference sequence). Trimming pared 1 base from V and 3 bases from J, leaving 10 bases between. As DNA, the CDR3 is TGTGCCAGCAGCTTAGATGGGGCCGACTACGAGCAGTACTTC. Protein sequence: CASSLDGADYEQYF.

This clonotype occurred many times. V usage is TRBV6-2 or TRBV6-3 and J usage is TRBJ1-2; D ambiguous. The CDR3 spans 14 residues. The V end lost 2 bases, the J end lost 0 bases, and 7 bases lay between the germline ends. Germline CDR1 MNHEY, CDR2 SVGEGT. CDR3 in DNA: TGTGCCAGCAGTTACGCGGACGCTAACTATGGCTACACCTTC. Translation: CASSYADANYGYTF.

This clonotype was observed at least ten times. The chain joins TRBV12-3 or TRBV12-4 to TRBJ2-3; 9 nucleotides match TRBD2. The CDR3 totals 18 residues. J lost 4 bases, V lost 6 bases, and 17 bases had no gene match. CDR3 bases: TGTGCCAGCAGGGAAGGCAAATGGGGCGGGGGGGCTCCAGATACGCAGTATTTT. It codes for CASREGKWGGGAPDTQYF.

This clonotype was seen repeatedly, ten times or more. V is TRBV4-2 and J is TRBJ1-2; maybe TRBD1 (5 bases). Looked up from germline, CDR1 is LGHNA and CDR2 is YNFKEQ. Trimming took 0 bases from V and 2 from J, leaving 10 bases between them. The CDR3 consists of 15 residues. The CDR3 region has the DNA TGTGCCAGCAGCCAAGAGGAAGGGACGAACTATGGCTACACCTTC. This codes for CASSQEEGTNYGYTF.

This clonotype showed up many times. The chain combines TRBV2 with TRBJ1-2, with D perhaps TRBD1 (6 bases). The germline V and J ends were trimmed by 7 bases and 4 bases, with 19 bases remaining between them. The V gene's germline CDR1 is SNHLY and CDR2 FYNNEI. This CDR3 contains 15 residues. CDR3 in amino acids: CASTQGGTSAYGYTF. Here the CDR3 DNA reads TGTGCCAGCACCCAAGGAGGGACAAGTGCCTATGGCTACACCTTC. Based on the CDR3 plus reference TRBV2 and TRBJ1-2, the full variable domain is EPEVTQTPSHQVTQMGQEVILRCVPISNHLYFYWYRQILGQKVEFLVSFYNNEISEKSEIFDDQFSVERPDGSNFTLKIRSTKLEDSAMYFCASTQGGTSAYGYTFGSGTRLTVV.

Details on this clonotype: One junction end disagrees with the germline gene, perhaps due to a read error. The rearrangement links TRBV7-7 to TRBJ2-2; 9 nucleotides line up with TRBD1. This CDR3 comprises 13 residues. CDR1 is SSHAT and CDR2 is FNYEAQ in the germline V gene (reference sequence). The CDR3: CASSRTGAGELFF. CDR3 DNA sequence: TGTGCTAGCAGCCGGACAGGGGCCGGGGAGCTGTTTTTT.

The chain uses TRBV20-1 and TRBJ2-6, with no clear D. Germline V lookup: CDR1 DFQATT, CDR2 SNEGSKA (reference sequence). V lost 6 bases, J lost 5 bases, and 14 bases lay in between. The CDR3 contains 14 residues. CDR3 nucleotides: TGCAGTGCGCTTACCTCAGACTGGGCCAACGTCCTGACTTTC. Translation: CSALTSDWANVLTF.

There are many counts of this clonotype. The J gene is TRBJ2-7, the V gene TRBV6-2 or TRBV6-3; possible D gene TRBD1, 5 bases. The germline V gene encodes CDR1 MNHEY and CDR2 SVGEGT. This CDR3 has 12 residues. The V end was cut by 8 bases, the J end by 2 bases, with 10 bases between. The CDR3: CASYRFPYEQYF. The CDR3 nucleotides are TGTGCCAGCTACAGGTTTCCCTACGAGCAGTACTTC.

This clonotype came up a few times. The CDR3 DNA is TGTGCCAGCAGTTACTTCTTTGGGACAGTGAACGAGCAGTACTTC. Its protein is CASSYFFGTVNEQYF. The chain carries TRBV6-2 or TRBV6-3 and TRBJ2-7, with 7 bases fitting TRBD1. After removal of 1 base from V and 5 bases from J, the junction contained 8 bases not matched to a gene. This CDR3 is 15 amino acids long. The germline V gene has CDR1 MNHEY and CDR2 SVGEGT.

This clonotype showed up many times. V gene TRBV13 combines with J gene TRBJ1-1; weak D call: TRBD1 (5 bases). The CDR3 loop spans 15 amino acids. V lost 1 base and J 8 bases, leaving 17 bases between the germline ends. Looked up from germline, CDR1 is PRHDT and CDR2 is FYEKMQ (reference sequence). The CDR3: CASSLVGAGFAEAFF. The DNA of the CDR3 is TGTGCCAGCAGCTTAGTTGGAGCAGGGTTTGCCGAAGCTTTCTTT.

This clonotype was counted many times. This chain links TRBV6-2 or TRBV6-3 with TRBJ2-3, with 7 bases that match TRBD1. The CDR3 has 15 residues. Looked up from germline, CDR1 is MNHEY and CDR2 is SVGEGT. Trimming cost V 2 bases and J 4 bases; bases outside gene matches: 6. The CDR3 sequence is CASSYRGQASDTQYF. The CDR3 DNA reads TGTGCCAGCAGTTACAGAGGACAGGCGTCAGATACGCAGTATTTT.

The genes are TRBV28 and TRBJ2-2, with 11 bases lining up with TRBD1. Trimming took 5 bases from V and 5 from J; bases not matched to a gene: 4. Germline V CDR1 and CDR2: MDHEN, SYDVKM. The CDR3 runs 15 residues. The CDR3 loop is CASSRDRGRTGELFF. The CDR3 nucleotides read TGTGCCAGCAGTCGGGACAGGGGGAGGACCGGGGAGCTGTTTTTT. Full variable domain (outside the CDR3, taken from reference TRBV28 and TRBJ2-2): DVKVTQSSRYLVKRTGEKVFLECVQDMDHENMFWYRQDPGLGLRLIYFSYDVKMKEKGDIPEGYSVSREKKERFSLILESASTNQTSMYLCASSRDRGRTGELFFGEGSRLTVL.

This clonotype was counted a few times. This chain joins TRBV5-6 and TRBJ2-7; 7 bases are shared with TRBD1. Losses at the gene ends were 6 bases for V and 3 bases for J; bases not matched to a gene: 9. This CDR3 region has 14 residues. Germline CDR1 reads SGHDT; CDR2 reads YYEEEE. The chain's CDR3 is CASNSLTGSYEQYF. The CDR3 bases are TGTGCCAGCAATTCACTGACAGGGAGCTACGAGCAGTACTTC.

Ten or more counts support this clonotype. The CDR3 is CASSLLLAITGELFF. Written as DNA, the CDR3 is TGTGCCAGCAGCTTACTACTAGCGATTACCGGGGAGCTGTTTTTT. This chain connects TRBV11-2 to TRBJ2-2, with 7 bases fitting TRBD2. Per germline, CDR1 SGHAT and CDR2 FQNNGV. The CDR3 length is 15 residues. Trimming removed 2 bases from V and 5 bases from J; junction bases left unmatched: 5.

This clonotype was recorded many times. The chain joins TRBV7-2 to TRBJ1-6; maybe TRBD1 (6 bases). Deletions cut 3 bases from V and 7 bases from J, with 13 bases between. Germline V gives CDR1 SGHTA, CDR2 FQGNSA. The CDR3 sequence is 15 residues long. The CDR3 reads CASSFGGRGNSPLHF. CDR3 in DNA: TGTGCCAGCAGCTTCGGGGGGCGCGGGAATTCACCCCTCCACTTT. Complete variable domain (other parts from reference TRBV7-2 and TRBJ1-6): GAGVSQSPSNKVTEKGKDVELRCDPISGHTALYWYRQSLGQGLEFLIYFQGNSAPDKSGLPSDRFSAERTGGSVSTLTIQRTQQEDSAVYLCASSFGGRGNSPLHFGNGTRLTVT.

The V call is TRBV20-1, the J call TRBJ2-1; 9 bases match TRBD2. With 5 bases clipped from V and 8 bases from J, the junction kept 13 bases outside the gene matches. Germline CDR1 is DFQATT and CDR2 is SNEGSKA (reference sequence). This CDR3 has 15 residues. CDR3 sequence reads: CSAPMPSGGWDEQFF. CDR3 bases: TGCAGTGCTCCAATGCCCAGCGGGGGGTGGGATGAGCAGTTCTTC.

This clonotype was seen a handful of times. V is TRBV19 and J is TRBJ1-2; D not certain. V lost 4 bases and J lost 1, with 10 bases in between. Germline CDR1 and CDR2: LNHDA and SQIVND (reference sequence). The CDR3 is made up of 14 amino acids. The CDR3 DNA sequence: TGTGCCAGTAGTAATTGGGCAGATAACTATGGCTACACCTTC. Its translation is CASSNWADNYGYTF. Together with reference TRBV19 and TRBJ1-2, the CDR3 gives the full variable domain: DGGITQSPKYLFRKEGQNVTLSCEQNLNHDAMYWYRQDPGQGLRLIYYSQIVNDFQKGDIAEGYSVSREKKESFPLTVTSAQKNPTAFYLCASSNWADNYGYTFGSGTRLTVV.

A remark on this clonotype: It may be a read error: a sequence one base away is much more abundant. The chain combines TRBV7-2 with TRBJ2-1; 7 positions match TRBD1. The CDR3 is 15 residues long. The germline CDR1 and CDR2 sequences are SGHTA and FQGNSA. The CDR3 is CASSTRQGSYNEQLF. As DNA, the CDR3 is TGTGCCAGCAGCACGAGACAGGGCTCCTACAATGAGCAGCTCTTC.

This clonotype was seen ten or more times. The V and J genes are TRBV24-1 and TRBJ2-7, with D perhaps assigned TRBD1 or TRBD2 (6 bases each). V gave up 8 bases and J gave up 4 bases, with 17 bases separating them. Germline CDR1 is KGHDR and CDR2 is SFDVKD. CDR3 size: 14 residues. CDR3 region: CATIPGTGRYEQYF. CDR3 nucleotides: TGTGCCACCATACCCGGCACAGGGAGGTACGAGCAGTACTTC.